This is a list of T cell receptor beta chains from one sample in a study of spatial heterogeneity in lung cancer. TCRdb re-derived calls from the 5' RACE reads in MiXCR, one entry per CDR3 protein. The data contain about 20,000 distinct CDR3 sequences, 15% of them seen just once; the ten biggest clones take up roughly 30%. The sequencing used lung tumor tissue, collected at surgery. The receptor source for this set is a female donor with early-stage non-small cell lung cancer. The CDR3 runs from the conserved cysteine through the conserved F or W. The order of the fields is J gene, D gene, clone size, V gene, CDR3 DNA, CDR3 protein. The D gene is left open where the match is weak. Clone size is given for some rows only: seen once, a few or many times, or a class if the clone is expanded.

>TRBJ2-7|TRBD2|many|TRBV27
TGTGCCAGCAGCCAAACACCCGGGACTAGTATTTGGGCCGAGCAGTACTTC
CASSQTPGTSIWAEQYF
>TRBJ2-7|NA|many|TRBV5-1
TGCGCCAGCAGCTTTGGCCTACTAGTCACCCTTAGGAGCGAGCAGTACTTC
CASSFGLLVTLRSEQYF
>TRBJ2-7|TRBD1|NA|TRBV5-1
TGCGCCAGCAGCTCCCGGACAGGGGCTAGCTCCTACGAGCAGTACTTC
CASSSRTGASSYEQYF
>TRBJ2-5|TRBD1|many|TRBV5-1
TGCGCCAGCAGCCCCGGGACAGGGGGCCAAGAGACCCAGTACTTC
CASSPGTGGQETQYF
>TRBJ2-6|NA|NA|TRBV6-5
TGTGCCAACAGTCAAAAGGGGTCCCGAGGTCCCAGCTCTGGGGCCAACGTCCTGACTTTC
CANSQKGSRGPSSGANVLTF
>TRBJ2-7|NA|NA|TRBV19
TGTGCCAGTAGTATAGAGGTCAGTTCCTACGAGCAGTACTTC
CASSIEVSSYEQYF
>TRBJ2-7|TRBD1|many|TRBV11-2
TGTGCCAGCAGCTTTTGGACAGGGGGCGCCTACGAGCAGTACTTC
CASSFWTGGAYEQYF
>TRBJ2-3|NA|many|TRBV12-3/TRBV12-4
TGTGCCAGCAGTTTGAGAACAGATACGCAGTATTTT
CASSLRTDTQYF
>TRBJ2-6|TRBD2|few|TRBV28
TGTGCCAGCAGTTTAACCCGCGGGAGGACTGGGGCCAACGTCCTGACTTTC
CASSLTRGRTGANVLTF
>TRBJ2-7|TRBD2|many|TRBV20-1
TGCAGTGCTAGCCGGCTAGCGGGAGGTTCCCAGGAGCAGTACTTC
CSASRLAGGSQEQYF
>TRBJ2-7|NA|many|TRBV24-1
TGTGCCACCAGCCCGGACAGCTACGAGCAGTACTTC
CATSPDSYEQYF
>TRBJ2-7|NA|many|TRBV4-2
TGTGCCAGCAGCCAAGATCAATTCTACGAGCAGTACTTC
CASSQDQFYEQYF
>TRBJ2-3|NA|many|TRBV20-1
TGCAGTGCCCTGACTAGTAGGAGGGGAGATACGCAGTATTTT
CSALTSRRGDTQYF
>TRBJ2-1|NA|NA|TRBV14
TGTGCCAGCAGGGCGGGTGTCGCCCATGAGCAGTTCTTC
CASRAGVAHEQFF
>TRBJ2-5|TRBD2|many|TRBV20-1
TGCAGTGCTAGAGACCCGAGACTAGCGGGAGGCGGCGAGACCCAGTACTTC
CSARDPRLAGGGETQYF
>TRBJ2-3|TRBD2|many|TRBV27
TGTGCCAGCAGTTTGGGACTAGCGGGTTATACGCAGTATTTT
CASSLGLAGYTQYF
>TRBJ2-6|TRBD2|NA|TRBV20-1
TGCAGTGCTACTAGCGGGAGGTCTGGGGCCAACGTCCTGACTTTC
CSATSGRSGANVLTF
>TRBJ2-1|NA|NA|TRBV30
TGTGCCTGGATGGGTGGGAGAAGGTACAATGAGCAGTTCTTC
CAWMGGRRYNEQFF
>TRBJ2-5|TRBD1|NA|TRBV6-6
TGTGCCAGCAGTTCCCGATCGGACAGGGGGGGAAAAGAGACCCAGTACTTC
CASSSRSDRGGKETQYF
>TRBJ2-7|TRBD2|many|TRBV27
TGTGCCAGCAGTCCGCAACTAGCGGGAGGCACAGGGAGCTCCTACGAGCAGTACTTC
CASSPQLAGGTGSSYEQYF
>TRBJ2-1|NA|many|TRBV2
TGTGCCAGCAACGAGCCCGAAGACTATCTCCTCAATGAGCAGTTCTTC
CASNEPEDYLLNEQFF
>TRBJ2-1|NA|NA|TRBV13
TGTGCCAGCAGCTTAGTGGGCGGGGCCTACTACAATGAGCAGTTCTTC
CASSLVGGAYYNEQFF
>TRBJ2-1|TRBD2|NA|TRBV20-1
TGCAGTGCAACCCGCTCTAGCGGGAGCTCCTACAATGAGCAGTTCTTC
CSATRSSGSSYNEQFF
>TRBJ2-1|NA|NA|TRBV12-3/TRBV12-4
TGTGCCAGCAGTCCCTCTTGGCGGCCCAATGAGCAGTTCTTC
CASSPSWRPNEQFF
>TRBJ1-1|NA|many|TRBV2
TGTGCCAGCAGTGAGTTTGCTGAAGCTTTCTTT
CASSEFAEAFF
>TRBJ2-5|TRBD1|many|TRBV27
TGTGCCAGCAGTCTCAGGGGGCCGTGGGAGACCCAGTACTTC
CASSLRGPWETQYF
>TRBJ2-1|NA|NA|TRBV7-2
TGTGCCAGCAGCTCCCGCGTCGACCGTCGGGAGCAGTTCTTC
CASSSRVDRREQFF
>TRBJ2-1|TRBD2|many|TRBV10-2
TGCGCCAGCAAACTAGCGGGAGGGCCATCCAATGAGCAGTTCTTC
CASKLAGGPSNEQFF
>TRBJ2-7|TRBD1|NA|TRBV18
TGTGCCAGCTCACCACGCCGACAGGGATACGAGCAGTACTTC
CASSPRRQGYEQYF
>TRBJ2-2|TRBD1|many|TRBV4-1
TGCGCCAGCAGCCAAGCAAATCGACAGGGACGCACCGGGGAGCTGTTTTTT
CASSQANRQGRTGELFF
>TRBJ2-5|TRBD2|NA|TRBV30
TGTGCCCGCGGGACTAGCGTTCAAGAGACCCAGTACTTC
CARGTSVQETQYF
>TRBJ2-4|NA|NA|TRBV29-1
TGCAGCGTGAGGACACTTAAAAACATTCAGTACTTC
CSVRTLKNIQYF
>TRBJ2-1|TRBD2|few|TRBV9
TGTGCCAGCAGCGAAACGATAGCGGGAGGGCCCGATGGTGAGCAGTTCTTC
CASSETIAGGPDGEQFF